This TCR beta chain was recovered during a study of T-cell memory formation after mild COVID-19. Study-wide context: Each donor largely had its own TCR clusters.

This CDR3 region has 14 residues. Germline V gene data show CDR1 as SGHTA and CDR2 as FQGNSA. V lost 6 bases and J lost 2, with 12 bases in between. General study findings and limits: From day 15 to 85, contracting clones were balanced between CD4 and CD8, whereas later expanders leaned toward CD4+. Those CD4+ clones that contracted were mainly in CM and EM (CD8+ ones in EMRA).

The TCR alpha and TCR beta cDNA libraries, bearing sample barcodes and UMIs, were generated by 5'RACE using constant-segment primers. MiXCR was run by TCRdb on the 5' RACE reads, yielding one entry per CDR3 protein. This table holds roughly 160,000 distinct CDR3 sequences, 9.5% to 13% found once. Concerning this clonotype: The target antigen is unknown.

The chain employs TRBV7-2 and TRBJ2-3; the D gene is possibly TRBD2 (6 bases). This receptor was obtained from a young man who had mild COVID-19 (a few samples of this study predate the infection). Cell type and time point are not known. The sequenced sample consisted of PBMCs or a T cell subset sorted from them (not recorded which). The CDR3 is CASRTGLFTDTQYF. DNA for the CDR3: TGTGCCAGCAGAACGGGACTTTTCACAGATACGCAGTATTTT.